Shown below are 14 T cell receptor beta chains from a single sample sequenced in a study of cytomegalovirus exposure and HLA in healthy donors (dated by TCRdb to about 2017). Library preparation was by the immunoSEQ multiplex PCR assay. A mixture of 60 forward primers for TCR Vbeta segments and 13 reverse primers for TCR Jbeta segments was used in the multiplex PCR. This immuneACCESS table, as held by TCRdb, lists in-frame sequences with V and J called but not all clones. Of the missing ones, under half trace to an unresolved V gene in checked studies; the others have no known cause. The sample table lists more than 95,000 clones, more than 75% of them with a count of one. Approximately 1.7% of the sample goes to the ten largest clones. Sequenced input: PBMCs. The receptors derive from a woman between 40 and 50 years old in good health and CMV-seronegative.

The V and J genes are TRBV4-3 and TRBJ1-2; the D gene is possibly TRBD1 (5 bases). V gave up 0 bases and J gave up 0 bases, with 11 bases separating them. The CDR3 has 16 residues. Germline V gene sequence: CDR1 LGHNA, CDR2 YSLEER. The CDR3, as DNA: TGCGCCAGCAGCCAAGAAACTGAGACAGCTAACTATGGCTACACCTTC. Amino acid sequence: CASSQETETANYGYTF.

CDR3 DNA: TGTGCCAGCAGCCTAAGTTTTGTTCCGGCCAACGTCCTGACTTTC. It is translated as CASSLSFVPANVLTF. This chain links TRBV7-2 with TRBJ2-6; D unresolved. V was cut by 5 bases and J by 6 bases, with 14 bases left in between. The CDR3 spans 15 residues. Looked up from germline, CDR1 is SGHTA and CDR2 is FQGNSA.

The V gene is TRBV28, the J gene TRBJ2-3, with a weak D call TRBD1 (6 bases). This CDR3 has 16 residues. Germline lookup yields CDR1 MDHEN and CDR2 SYDVKM. The germline V and J ends were trimmed by 5 bases and 2 bases, with 17 bases remaining between them. CDR3 in amino acids: CASSPGDPHLTDTQYF. The DNA of the CDR3 is TGTGCCAGCAGTCCAGGGGACCCCCACCTCACAGATACGCAGTATTTT.

V is TRBV4-2 and J is TRBJ2-5; 11 bases fit TRBD2. This CDR3 is 17 amino acids long. The germline V gene encodes CDR1 LGHNA and CDR2 YNFKEQ. Trimming took 1 base from V and 5 from J; bases not matched to a gene: 9. Here the CDR3 DNA reads TGTGCCAGCAGCCAAGGGGGACTAGCGGTCCCGTGGGAGACCCAGTACTTC. It specifies CASSQGGLAVPWETQYF.

The chain has TRBV11-2 and TRBJ2-7; 12 nucleotides line up with TRBD2. Germline loops: CDR1 SGHAT, CDR2 FQNNGV. The V gene end was trimmed by 5 bases and the J gene end by 3 bases; junction bases not matched to a gene: 8. CDR3 size: 16 residues. The CDR3 sequence: CASSPILAGGVYEQYF. The CDR3 coding sequence is TGTGCCAGCAGCCCTATACTAGCGGGGGGAGTCTACGAGCAGTACTTC.

This chain joins TRBV19 and TRBJ2-7; 11 nucleotides line up with TRBD1. J gave up 2 bases and V 3 bases, and 6 bases lay outside the gene matches. Germline V lookup: CDR1 LNHDA, CDR2 SQIVND (reference sequence). This CDR3 has 16 residues. The CDR3 nucleotides are TGTGCCAGTAGTATGGAGAGGACAGGGGGCACCTACGAGCAGTACTTC. It yields the protein CASSMERTGGTYEQYF.

This sequence joins TRBV28 and TRBJ2-3; 11 bases match TRBD2. Germline-derived CDR1 and CDR2 are MDHEN and SYDVKM. Losses at the gene ends were 7 bases for V and 3 bases for J; bases not matched to a gene: 9. The CDR3 is made up of 16 amino acids. In nucleotides, the CDR3 is TGTGCCAGCACCCGTACTAGCGGGAGTTTGACAGATACGCAGTATTTT. This sequence encodes CASTRTSGSLTDTQYF.

This clone was found once. Germline is not matched at one junction end, which may reflect a read error. The sample carries other DNA sequences with the same CDR3. This chain uses TRBV28 with TRBJ2-1; tentatively, D is TRBD2 (6 bases). Germline V gene sequence: CDR1 MDHEN, CDR2 SYDVKM. The CDR3 has 15 amino acids. CDR3 region: CASTARRGMYNEQFF. CDR3 DNA sequence: TGTGCTAGCACCGCCCGGAGGGGAATGTACAATGAGCAGTTCTTC.

V and J are TRBV5-1 and TRBJ2-5; maybe TRBD2 (6 bases). The CDR3 sequence is 14 residues long. V was trimmed by 2 bases and J by 4 bases, leaving 12 bases between them. CDR1 and CDR2 (germline): SGHRS, YFSETQ. The CDR3 protein is CASSLNGRGETQYF. DNA of the CDR3: TGCGCCAGCAGCTTAAACGGGAGAGGAGAGACCCAGTACTTC.

The chain has TRBV29-1 and TRBJ1-2; 7 bases map to TRBD1. The CDR3 covers 12 residues. The ends lost 7 bases at V and 4 bases at J; junction bases unmatched: 6. The V gene's germline CDR1 is SQVTM and CDR2 ANQGSEA. CDR3 sequence: CSARQGSYGYTF. The CDR3 nucleotides read TGCAGCGCTCGACAGGGAAGCTATGGCTACACCTTC.

The V gene is TRBV7-2, the J gene TRBJ2-1, with TRBD1 as a possible D gene (6 bases). CDR3 length: 15 residues. Trimming shortened V by 5 bases and J by 1 base, and 12 bases separated the two germline ends. Germline V gene data show CDR1 as SGHTA and CDR2 as FQGNSA. CDR3 nucleotides: TGTGCCAGCAGCCTACAGGGAAATTCCTACAATGAGCAGTTCTTC. Translation: CASSLQGNSYNEQFF. Full variable domain (outside the CDR3, taken from reference TRBV7-2 and TRBJ2-1): GAGVSQSPSNKVTEKGKDVELRCDPISGHTALYWYRQSLGQGLEFLIYFQGNSAPDKSGLPSDRFSAERTGGSVSTLTIQRTQQEDSAVYLCASSLQGNSYNEQFFGPGTRLTVL.

This clone has more than one count but fewer than ten. The chain employs TRBV29-1 and TRBJ1-1, with a tentative D call TRBD1 (6 bases). The CDR3 totals 13 residues. CDR1 and CDR2 (germline): SQVTM, ANQGSEA. V was shortened by 7 bases and J by 4 bases, with 16 bases between the two germline ends. The CDR3 sequence is CSAAGLRGTEAFF. The CDR3 DNA is TGCAGCGCTGCGGGTCTCAGGGGCACTGAAGCTTTCTTT.

This sequence joins TRBV5-1 and TRBJ1-1; tentatively, D is TRBD1 (5 bases). Germline-derived CDR1 and CDR2 are SGHRS and YFSETQ. The V gene lost 0 bases and the J gene lost 1 base, with 22 bases spanning the gap. There are 19 residues in the CDR3. CDR3 residues: CASSLAELRTARANTEAFF. The CDR3 DNA follows: TGCGCCAGCAGCTTGGCCGAGTTAAGGACGGCCAGGGCGAACACTGAAGCTTTCTTT. Looking up the rest from reference TRBV5-1 and TRBJ1-1 gives the full variable domain: KAGVTQTPRYLIKTRGQQVTLSCSPISGHRSVSWYQQTPGQGLQFLFEYFSETQRNKGNFPGRFSGRQFSNSRSEMNVSTLELGDSALYLCASSLAELRTARANTEAFFGQGTRLTVV.

The CDR3 DNA sequence: TGCGCCAGCAGCTTGGTGTCGGGGATCACTGAAGCTTTCTTT. It yields the protein CASSLVSGITEAFF. The genes are TRBV5-1 and TRBJ1-1; no reliable D call. The V gene's germline CDR1 is SGHRS and CDR2 YFSETQ. The CDR3 has 14 amino acids. With 0 bases removed from V and 4 bases from J, the gap between germline ends came to 10 bases.